A single sample gave rise to the 29 T cell receptor beta chains below, sequenced in a study of graft-versus-host responses after intestinal transplantation. Profiling relied on immunoSEQ multiplex PCR, and the TCRdb table lists in-frame clones only, not all of them. The sample carries tens of thousands of clones, around nine tenths recorded once. Here the sequenced sample was PBMCs, taken around 120 days after intestinal transplantation. Receptor source: a human patient who received an intestinal transplant, so some T cells may come from the graft donor.

The rearrangement links TRBV4-1 to TRBJ2-3; 11 bases are shared with TRBD2. The CDR3 extends over 20 amino acids. Per the germline V gene, CDR1 is MGHRA and CDR2 is YSYEKL. Trimming took 0 bases from V and 2 from J; bases not matched to a gene: 13. The CDR3, as DNA: TGCGCCAGCAGCCAAGAAGGTCTAGCGGGGGGACCGTGGGTCACAGATACGCAGTATTTT. Translated: CASSQEGLAGGPWVTDTQYF.

The chain carries TRBV18 and TRBJ1-5, with D unclear. This CDR3 region has 15 residues. V shed 3 bases and J shed 0 bases, with 9 bases lying between them. Germline CDR1 is KGHSH and CDR2 is LQKENI. The CDR3 DNA reads as TGTGCCAGCTCACCCTCTGCGAATAGCAATCAGCCCCAGCATTTT. Translating gives CASSPSANSNQPQHF.

In this sample, this clone turned up once. V gene TRBV2 combines with J gene TRBJ1-2, with a tentative D call TRBD1 (6 bases). CDR3 size: 15 residues. V shed 6 bases and J shed 13 bases, with 27 bases lying between them. Germline loops: CDR1 SNHLY, CDR2 FYNNEI. CDR3 loop: CASRAPDRSPMVVTF. The CDR3 coding sequence is TGTGCCAGCAGGGCCCCCGACAGGTCTCCTATGGTCGTCACCTTC.

For the CDR3, the DNA is TGCAGCGTTGACAACAGAGCTAACTATGGCTACACCTTC. This translates into CSVDNRANYGYTF. This chain links TRBV29-1 with TRBJ1-2; D uncertain. CDR1 SQVTM and CDR2 ANQGSEA come from the germline V gene. V was trimmed by 3 bases and J by 0 bases, leaving 8 bases between them. This CDR3 has 13 amino acids.

The genes are TRBV19 and TRBJ1-5; TRBD1 matches 8 bases. Germline-derived CDR1 and CDR2 are LNHDA and SQIVND (reference sequence). The CDR3 runs to 14 residues. Trimming at V came to 7 bases and at J to 6 bases, leaving 8 bases not matched to a gene. CDR3 sequence (DNA): TGTGCCAGTAAGGTAACAGGGGGAGGTCAGCCCCAGCATTTT. Residues: CASKVTGGGQPQHF.

This chain uses TRBV29-1 with TRBJ2-3, with D unresolved. Germline V gene sequence: CDR1 SQVTM, CDR2 ANQGSEA. This CDR3 contains 12 residues. The germline V and J ends were trimmed by 6 bases and 1 base, with 8 bases remaining between them. CDR3 loop: CSVADGTDTQYF. The CDR3 DNA reads TGCAGCGTCGCAGACGGCACAGATACGCAGTATTTT.

This clone was found once. This chain connects TRBV7-6 to TRBJ2-7; D may be TRBD2 (7 bases). Trimming removed 5 bases from V and 5 bases from J, with 19 bases in between. Per the germline V gene, CDR1 is SGHVS and CDR2 is FNYEAQ. The CDR3 extends over 15 amino acids. The CDR3 here is CASSPLGGALDEQYF. The CDR3 nucleotides are TGTGCCAGCAGCCCCCTGGGGGGGGCTCTAGACGAGCAGTACTTC.

The chain has TRBV28 and TRBJ2-1; TRBD2 might be the D (6 bases). The V and J ends lost 6 bases and 2 bases respectively, with 11 bases between them. CDR3 length: 14 residues. Germline V CDR1 and CDR2: MDHEN, SYDVKM. The CDR3 sequence: CASRWGEPYNEQFF. The DNA for the CDR3 is TGTGCCAGCAGGTGGGGGGAGCCCTACAATGAGCAGTTCTTC.

A word on this clone: The junction differs from germline at one of its ends, possibly a read error. This sample also contains other DNA sequences that code for the same CDR3. V and J are TRBV5-6 and TRBJ2-2; D tentatively fits TRBD1 or TRBD2 (5 bases each). The germline V gene has CDR1 SGHDT and CDR2 YYEEEE. The CDR3 consists of 12 residues. The CDR3: CASSWGTGELFF. CDR3 DNA sequence: TGTGCTAGCAGCTGGGGGACCGGGGAGCTGTTTTTT.

The V gene is TRBV2, the J gene TRBJ1-5; 7 bases agree with TRBD1. The V gene's germline CDR1 is SNHLY and CDR2 FYNNEI. The ends lost 4 bases at V and 0 bases at J; junction bases unmatched: 3. This CDR3 region has 15 residues. CDR3: CASSGGQHSNQPQHF. The CDR3 DNA sequence: TGTGCCAGCAGTGGGGGACAGCATAGCAATCAGCCCCAGCATTTT.

V usage is TRBV29-1 and J usage is TRBJ2-7, with 10 bases that match TRBD2. J was trimmed by 0 bases and V by 6 bases; bases with no gene match: 5. Germline V lookup: CDR1 SQVTM, CDR2 ANQGSEA. The CDR3 extends over 14 amino acids. CDR3 sequence: CSVLAGGSSYEQYF. DNA of the CDR3: TGCAGCGTCTTAGCGGGAGGAAGCTCCTACGAGCAGTACTTC.

The chain employs TRBV5-8 and TRBJ2-2; a possible D gene is TRBD2 (5 bases). Trimming shortened V by 3 bases and J by 4 bases, and 7 bases separated the two germline ends. The CDR3 is 13 residues long. Per germline, CDR1 SGHTS and CDR2 YDEGEE. The CDR3 region is CASSWSGTGELFF. The CDR3 nucleotides read TGTGCCAGCAGCTGGAGCGGCACCGGGGAGCTGTTTTTT.

The chain recombines TRBV2 with TRBJ2-7; TRBD2 matches 7 bases. Losses at the gene ends were 3 bases for V and 6 bases for J; bases not matched to a gene: 8. CDR3 size: 14 residues. CDR1 is SNHLY and CDR2 is FYNNEI in the germline V gene. This CDR3 reads CASSDGGRISEQYF. CDR3 nucleotide sequence: TGTGCCAGCAGTGACGGCGGGAGAATAAGCGAGCAGTACTTC.

This clone came up a few times. The chain carries TRBV9 and TRBJ1-6; TRBD1 might be the D (5 bases). The CDR3 has 18 residues. Germline V gene sequence: CDR1 SGDLS, CDR2 YYNGEE. V lost 0 bases and J 6 bases, leaving 19 bases between the germline ends. The CDR3, as DNA: TGTGCCAGCAGCGTAGAAACGTCCGGGGGGAATCCTAATTCACCCCTCCACTTT. The encoded protein is CASSVETSGGNPNSPLHF. Using reference TRBV9 and TRBJ1-6 for the parts outside the CDR3, the full variable domain is DSGVTQTPKHLITATGQRVTLRCSPRSGDLSVYWYQQSLDQGLQFLIQYYNGEERAKGNILERFSAQQFPDLHSELNLSSLELGDSALYFCASSVETSGGNPNSPLHFGNGTRLTVT.

The V and J genes are TRBV19 and TRBJ1-2; a possible D gene is TRBD1 (5 bases). Trimming took off 0 bases at V and 8 bases at J, with 16 bases between the two ends. Germline CDR1 and CDR2: LNHDA and SQIVND (reference sequence). CDR3 length: 15 amino acids. The chain's CDR3 is CASSIDWDGVGGYTF. For the CDR3, the DNA is TGTGCCAGTAGTATAGACTGGGACGGAGTAGGAGGCTACACCTTC.

The chain carries TRBV18 and TRBJ1-5; TRBD1 matches 10 bases. Trimming at V came to 3 bases and at J to 3 bases, leaving 5 bases not matched to a gene. The germline CDR1 and CDR2 sequences are KGHSH and LQKENI. This CDR3 spans 16 amino acids. DNA of the CDR3: TGTGCCAGCTCACCGCCGGACAGGGGGTTCAATCAGCCCCAGCATTTT. Translation: CASSPPDRGFNQPQHF. Full variable domain (rest looked up from reference TRBV18 and TRBJ1-5): NAGVMQNPRHLVRRRGQEARLRCSPMKGHSHVYWYRQLPEEGLKFMVYLQKENIIDESGMPKERFSAEFPKEGPSILRIQQVVRGDSAAYFCASSPPDRGFNQPQHFGDGTRLSIL.

The chain employs TRBV19 and TRBJ2-5, with 8 nucleotides matching TRBD1. Germline CDR1 is LNHDA and CDR2 is SQIVND (reference sequence). Trimming at V came to 3 bases and at J to 5 bases, leaving 8 bases not matched to a gene. CDR3 size: 15 residues. The CDR3 sequence is CASSMWAGGAETQYF. In DNA form, the CDR3 reads TGTGCCAGTAGTATGTGGGCAGGGGGCGCGGAGACCCAGTACTTC.

This rearrangement joins TRBV27 to TRBJ2-5; possibly TRBD2 for D (5 bases). V dropped 6 bases and J dropped 9 bases, with 17 bases sitting between them. Germline V gives CDR1 MNHEY, CDR2 SMNVEV (reference sequence). CDR3 length: 13 residues. CDR3 sequence reads: CASSLAAMRAQYF. The CDR3 coding sequence is TGTGCCAGCAGCCTTGCGGCCATGCGGGCCCAGTACTTC.

The chain carries TRBV10-3 and TRBJ2-1, with 8 bases matching TRBD1. CDR3 length: 16 residues. The germline V gene has CDR1 ENHRY and CDR2 SYGVKD. J gave up 4 bases and V 3 bases, and 8 bases lay outside the gene matches. CDR3 residues: CAISDPATGVYNEQFF. The DNA of the CDR3 is TGTGCCATCAGTGACCCTGCGACAGGGGTGTACAATGAGCAGTTCTTC.

The chain is built from TRBV29-1 and TRBJ2-1, with 8 bases matching TRBD2. CDR3 length equals 14 residues. From germline, CDR1 is SQVTM and CDR2 ANQGSEA. V was clipped by 5 bases and J by 4 bases; unmatched bases: 7. The DNA of the CDR3 is TGCAGCGTTTCCTTAGCGGGAAGATACAATGAGCAGTTCTTC. This encodes CSVSLAGRYNEQFF.

The chain joins TRBV6-5 to TRBJ1-2; no reliable D call. Germline V CDR1 and CDR2: MNHEY, SVGAGI. CDR3 length equals 16 residues. Trimming took off 2 bases at V and 3 bases at J, with 16 bases between the two ends. CDR3 coding DNA: TGTGCCAGCAGTTACCGATCGACGGGTAGGGACTATGGCTACACCTTC. Translated: CASSYRSTGRDYGYTF.

The table lists this clone with a count of one. The J gene is TRBJ1-5, the V gene TRBV19, with D perhaps matching TRBD1 (5 bases). This CDR3 spans 14 amino acids. V lost 1 base and J lost 8, with 12 bases in between. The germline gives CDR1 LNHDA, CDR2 SQIVND (reference sequence). The CDR3 spells CASSIAGVREPQHF. In nucleotides, the CDR3 is TGTGCCAGTAGTATAGCGGGGGTTAGGGAGCCCCAGCATTTT.

The chain couples TRBV9 to TRBJ2-3, with a tentative D call TRBD2 (6 bases). V was trimmed by 0 bases and J by 7 bases, leaving 15 bases between them. CDR1 and CDR2 from the germline V gene are SGDLS and YYNGEE. The CDR3 is made up of 15 amino acids. This chain's CDR3 is CASSVEAGTRNTQYF. In DNA, the CDR3 is TGTGCCAGCAGCGTAGAGGCCGGGACTCGAAATACGCAGTATTTT.

This chain links TRBV29-1 with TRBJ2-1, with 9 positions matching TRBD1. V lost 3 bases and J lost 4; bases outside the gene matches: 13. The germline gives CDR1 SQVTM, CDR2 ANQGSEA. The CDR3 is 17 amino acids. Here the CDR3 reads CSVEVGYNRGPYNEQFF. The CDR3 coding sequence is TGCAGCGTTGAGGTGGGGTACAACAGGGGGCCTTACAATGAGCAGTTCTTC.

The chain is built from TRBV28 and TRBJ2-3; TRBD1 agrees at 9 bases. V shed 6 bases and J 2 bases; nucleotides not matched to a gene: 9. The length of the CDR3 is 16 residues. Germline V gives CDR1 MDHEN, CDR2 SYDVKM. CDR3 in amino acids: CASSRTGDLDTDTQYF. The CDR3 bases are TGTGCCAGCAGCCGGACAGGGGACCTCGACACAGATACGCAGTATTTT.

This chain joins TRBV10-3 and TRBJ2-7; D unclear. V lost 7 bases and J lost 2, with 9 bases in between. Germline CDR1 is ENHRY and CDR2 is SYGVKD. The CDR3 has 12 residues. The CDR3 sequence is CAINGCPYEQYF. The CDR3 DNA is TGTGCCATCAACGGCTGTCCCTACGAGCAGTACTTC.

The V call is TRBV10-3, the J call TRBJ1-1; D not resolved. CDR1 and CDR2 (germline): ENHRY, SYGVKD. V dropped 0 bases and J dropped 3 bases, with 11 bases sitting between them. This CDR3 region has 15 residues. CDR3 region: CAISESFSHDTEAFF. The CDR3 DNA reads TGTGCCATCAGTGAGTCGTTCAGCCACGACACTGAAGCTTTCTTT.

The V gene is TRBV14, the J gene TRBJ2-2, with D unclear. Trimming shortened V by 4 bases and J by 4 bases, and 7 bases separated the two germline ends. Germline V lookup: CDR1 SGHDN, CDR2 FVKESK. This CDR3 comprises 13 residues. This CDR3 reads CASSPAITGELFF. Written as DNA, the CDR3 is TGTGCCAGCAGCCCGGCAATCACCGGGGAGCTGTTTTTT.

This clone was detected once. CDR3 coding DNA: TGTGCCAGCAGCTTGTTTGACAGAGCAAATGAAAAACTGTTTTTT. This translates into CASSLFDRANEKLFF. The V gene is TRBV5-4, the J gene TRBJ1-4; D possibly corresponds to TRBD1 (5 bases). Germline CDR1 and CDR2: SGHNT and YYREEE (reference sequence). The CDR3 totals 15 residues. Trimming removed 1 base from V and 5 bases from J, with 12 bases in between.